These T cell receptor beta chains were read from a single sample in a study of lymphopenia after photon versus proton radiotherapy. The protocol was immunoSEQ multiplex PCR, while the TCRdb copy is restricted to in-frame clones and leaves out a portion. Of more than 60,000 clones in the sample, about 90% are singletons; the top ten hold about 2.5%. This material consisted of peripheral blood, taken from a patient treated with photon-based radiotherapy. Every receptor here comes from a man aged 40-55 years with gastric cancer. Each CDR3 is given with its conserved first and last residue. Fields, in order: V gene, D gene, J gene, clone size, CDR3 protein, CDR3 DNA. A D gene is named only where the DNA matches it firmly. Clone size is given for some rows only: seen once, a few or many times, or a class if the clone is expanded.

v_gene: TRBV5-1; d_gene: TRBD1; j_gene: TRBJ1-2; abundance: .; CDR3aa: CASSPGTGSGDGYTF; CDR3nt: TGCGCCAGCAGCCCCGGGACAGGGTCGGGCGATGGCTACACCTTC
v_gene: TRBV6-5; d_gene: .; j_gene: TRBJ1-2; abundance: .; CDR3aa: CASSSWGADYTF; CDR3nt: TGTGCCAGCAGCTCTTGGGGGGCGGACTACACCTTC
v_gene: TRBV7-8; d_gene: .; j_gene: TRBJ1-1; abundance: .; CDR3aa: CASSSPAGVGNTEAFF; CDR3nt: TGTGCCAGCAGCTCCCCCGCGGGGGTCGGGAACACTGAAGCTTTCTTT
v_gene: TRBV2; d_gene: TRBD1; j_gene: TRBJ1-1; abundance: .; CDR3aa: CASRPGTGRGGGTEAFF; CDR3nt: TGTGCCAGCAGACCCGGGACAGGACGTGGTGGGGGCACTGAAGCTTTCTTT
v_gene: TRBV18; d_gene: TRBD2; j_gene: TRBJ2-5; abundance: .; CDR3aa: CASSGEGGQETQYF; CDR3nt: TGTGCCAGCTCAGGGGAGGGAGGCCAAGAGACCCAGTACTTC
v_gene: TRBV11-2; d_gene: .; j_gene: TRBJ1-2; abundance: .; CDR3aa: CASSLGGVYGYTF; CDR3nt: TGTGCCAGCAGCTTAGGGGGCGTCTATGGCTACACCTTC
v_gene: TRBV11-2; d_gene: TRBD1; j_gene: TRBJ2-7; abundance: .; CDR3aa: CASRALMDRKKRGYEQYF; CDR3nt: TGTGCCAGCAGGGCACTAATGGACAGGAAGAAAAGGGGCTACGAGCAGTACTTC
v_gene: TRBV18; d_gene: .; j_gene: TRBJ2-2; abundance: .; CDR3aa: CASSADSFTGELFF; CDR3nt: TGTGCCAGCTCAGCAGACAGTTTCACCGGGGAGCTGTTTTTT
v_gene: TRBV4-2; d_gene: .; j_gene: TRBJ2-7; abundance: .; CDR3aa: CASSQVGPRGSHEQYF; CDR3nt: TGTGCCAGCAGCCAGGTGGGCCCTAGGGGGTCCCACGAGCAGTACTTC
v_gene: TRBV6-1; d_gene: .; j_gene: TRBJ2-5; abundance: few; CDR3aa: CASSNSGTSETQYF; CDR3nt: TGTGCCAGCAGTAACTCCGGGACCTCAGAGACCCAGTACTTC
v_gene: TRBV29-1; d_gene: .; j_gene: TRBJ2-1; abundance: .; CDR3aa: CSVGSDEQFF; CDR3nt: TGCAGCGTCGGTAGTGATGAGCAGTTCTTC
v_gene: TRBV4-3; d_gene: TRBD1; j_gene: TRBJ1-4; abundance: .; CDR3aa: CASSRNRGLNEKLFF; CDR3nt: TGCGCCAGCAGCCGAAACAGGGGGCTTAATGAAAAACTGTTTTTT
v_gene: TRBV5-5; d_gene: .; j_gene: TRBJ1-2; abundance: .; CDR3aa: CASSLVTAQSNYGYTF; CDR3nt: TGTGCCAGCAGCTTGGTGACAGCCCAATCCAACTATGGCTACACCTTC
v_gene: TRBV5-4; d_gene: .; j_gene: TRBJ2-4; abundance: .; CDR3aa: CASSPDYTLSKNIQYF; CDR3nt: TGTGCCAGCAGCCCGGACTATACTCTTTCCAAAAACATTCAGTACTTC
v_gene: TRBV27; d_gene: .; j_gene: TRBJ1-6; abundance: .; CDR3aa: CASRGAAGNSPLHF; CDR3nt: TGTGCCAGCAGGGGGGCAGCGGGAAATTCACCCCTCCACTTT
v_gene: TRBV2; d_gene: TRBD1; j_gene: TRBJ1-6; abundance: .; CDR3aa: CASSTGTGYNSPLHF; CDR3nt: TGTGCCAGCAGCACCGGGACAGGGTATAATTCACCCCTCCACTTT
v_gene: TRBV5-1; d_gene: .; j_gene: TRBJ1-2; abundance: .; CDR3aa: CASSLAGSSHGYTF; CDR3nt: TGCGCCAGCAGCTTGGCCGGGAGTTCTCATGGCTACACCTTC
v_gene: TRBV19; d_gene: .; j_gene: TRBJ2-5; abundance: .; CDR3aa: CASSIRQSQETQYF; CDR3nt: TGTGCCAGTAGTATACGACAGAGTCAAGAGACCCAGTACTTC
v_gene: TRBV27; d_gene: .; j_gene: TRBJ2-3; abundance: .; CDR3aa: CASSPDIADTQYF; CDR3nt: TGTGCCAGCAGCCCGGACATCGCAGATACGCAGTATTTT
v_gene: TRBV7-9; d_gene: TRBD1; j_gene: TRBJ2-2; abundance: .; CDR3aa: CASSQPQGFGELFF; CDR3nt: TGTGCCAGCAGCCAACCACAGGGGTTCGGGGAGCTGTTTTTT
v_gene: TRBV6-6; d_gene: TRBD1; j_gene: TRBJ1-6; abundance: .; CDR3aa: CASSYSGTGFGPLHF; CDR3nt: TGTGCCAGCAGTTACTCCGGGACAGGGTTTGGGCCCCTCCACTTT
v_gene: TRBV4-3; d_gene: .; j_gene: TRBJ2-6; abundance: .; CDR3aa: CASSQLPGSGANVLTF; CDR3nt: TGCGCCAGCAGCCAGCTCCCGGGCTCTGGGGCCAACGTCCTGACTTTC
v_gene: TRBV7-6; d_gene: .; j_gene: TRBJ2-2; abundance: once; CDR3aa: CASSLKGGYTGELFF; CDR3nt: TGTGCCAGCAGCTTGAAGGGGGGGTACACCGGGGAGCTGTTTTTT
v_gene: TRBV4-2; d_gene: .; j_gene: TRBJ2-1; abundance: .; CDR3aa: CASSHALASSYNEQFF; CDR3nt: TGTGCCAGCAGCCACGCCCTAGCGAGCTCCTACAATGAGCAGTTCTTC
v_gene: TRBV6-1; d_gene: .; j_gene: TRBJ1-5; abundance: .; CDR3aa: CASSNRDADYWPQHF; CDR3nt: TGTGCCAGCAGCAACCGGGACGCAGACTACTGGCCCCAGCATTTT
v_gene: TRBV4-1; d_gene: .; j_gene: TRBJ2-7; abundance: once; CDR3aa: CASSRDNSYEQYF; CDR3nt: TGCGCCAGCAGCCGGGACAACTCCTACGAGCAGTACTTC
v_gene: TRBV6-5; d_gene: .; j_gene: TRBJ1-2; abundance: .; CDR3aa: CASRWGSGYTF; CDR3nt: TGTGCCAGCCGATGGGGCAGTGGCTACACCTTC
v_gene: TRBV5-1; d_gene: TRBD1; j_gene: TRBJ2-1; abundance: .; CDR3aa: CASSLSGTGRSYNEQFF; CDR3nt: TGCGCCAGCAGCTTGAGTGGGACAGGAAGGTCCTACAATGAGCAGTTCTTC
v_gene: TRBV7-2; d_gene: .; j_gene: TRBJ2-2; abundance: .; CDR3aa: CASSLRDKNTGELFF; CDR3nt: TGTGCCAGCAGCCTCCGGGACAAGAACACCGGGGAGCTGTTTTTT
v_gene: TRBV18; d_gene: .; j_gene: TRBJ2-2; abundance: .; CDR3aa: CASSPRTGSSGGELFF; CDR3nt: TGTGCCAGCTCACCACGCACAGGATCCTCCGGCGGGGAGCTGTTTTTT
v_gene: TRBV7-6; d_gene: .; j_gene: TRBJ1-5; abundance: few; CDR3aa: CASSLAGGQANQPQHF; CDR3nt: TGTGCCAGCAGCTTAGCCGGGGGGCAAGCCAATCAGCCCCAGCATTTT
v_gene: TRBV11-2; d_gene: TRBD1; j_gene: TRBJ2-1; abundance: .; CDR3aa: CASSSRQGAGNEQFF; CDR3nt: TGTGCCAGCAGCTCCCGACAGGGGGCTGGAAATGAGCAGTTCTTC
v_gene: TRBV6-1; d_gene: .; j_gene: TRBJ1-1; abundance: .; CDR3aa: CATTGTTDTEAFF; CDR3nt: TGTGCCACCACCGGGACGACGGACACTGAAGCTTTCTTT
v_gene: TRBV21-1; d_gene: .; j_gene: TRBJ2-7; abundance: .; CDR3aa: CASSSPDNHEQYF; CDR3nt: TGTGCCAGCAGCTCACCGGACAATCACGAGCAGTACTTC
v_gene: TRBV6-1; d_gene: .; j_gene: TRBJ2-2; abundance: .; CDR3aa: CASIPPNTGELFF; CDR3nt: TGTGCCAGCATTCCACCGAACACCGGGGAGCTGTTTTTT
v_gene: TRBV9; d_gene: TRBD2; j_gene: TRBJ2-3; abundance: .; CDR3aa: CASSLTSGGADTQYF; CDR3nt: TGTGCCAGCAGCCTGACTAGCGGGGGGGCAGATACGCAGTATTTT